This entry is about one TCR beta chain. Its antigen is not known. In the source study's methods: Out-of-frame sequences were removed, leaving around 2.2 million distinct TCRbeta sequences. The repertoire was sequenced with immunoSEQ multiplex PCR; TCRdb's copy has only in-frame clones and lacks some. D and trimming come from the DNA, and the V and J calls and clone size come from that table. The sample contains about 92,000 clones, about four fifths of which appear only once. This entry belongs to a study of memory CD4+ T cells and cytomegalovirus serostatus. Study-wide background: This sample comes from healthy Belgian adults, eight or nine CMV seropositive, about 25 seronegative. Regarding the study as a whole: Each of 65 to 70 CMV-associated TCRbeta sequences occurred in one to five individuals.

The sort gate was single viable CD3+CD4+CD8-CD45RO+ cells for memory CD4+ T cells. Positive selection with CD4 microbeads enriched total CD4+ T cells. The germline V gene encodes CDR1 SGHTA and CDR2 FQGNSA. CDR3 length equals 14 residues. V gave up 3 bases and J gave up 2 bases; unmatched junction bases: 3. J is TRBJ2-7 and V is TRBV7-2, with 8 bases that match TRBD2. The receptor was derived from an adult in good health and CMV-seropositive. The sequencing input was memory CD4+ T cells from blood. The CDR3 bases are TGTGCCAGCAGCTTGAGCGGGAGAGCCTACGAGCAGTACTTC. Translating it yields CASSLSGRAYEQYF.